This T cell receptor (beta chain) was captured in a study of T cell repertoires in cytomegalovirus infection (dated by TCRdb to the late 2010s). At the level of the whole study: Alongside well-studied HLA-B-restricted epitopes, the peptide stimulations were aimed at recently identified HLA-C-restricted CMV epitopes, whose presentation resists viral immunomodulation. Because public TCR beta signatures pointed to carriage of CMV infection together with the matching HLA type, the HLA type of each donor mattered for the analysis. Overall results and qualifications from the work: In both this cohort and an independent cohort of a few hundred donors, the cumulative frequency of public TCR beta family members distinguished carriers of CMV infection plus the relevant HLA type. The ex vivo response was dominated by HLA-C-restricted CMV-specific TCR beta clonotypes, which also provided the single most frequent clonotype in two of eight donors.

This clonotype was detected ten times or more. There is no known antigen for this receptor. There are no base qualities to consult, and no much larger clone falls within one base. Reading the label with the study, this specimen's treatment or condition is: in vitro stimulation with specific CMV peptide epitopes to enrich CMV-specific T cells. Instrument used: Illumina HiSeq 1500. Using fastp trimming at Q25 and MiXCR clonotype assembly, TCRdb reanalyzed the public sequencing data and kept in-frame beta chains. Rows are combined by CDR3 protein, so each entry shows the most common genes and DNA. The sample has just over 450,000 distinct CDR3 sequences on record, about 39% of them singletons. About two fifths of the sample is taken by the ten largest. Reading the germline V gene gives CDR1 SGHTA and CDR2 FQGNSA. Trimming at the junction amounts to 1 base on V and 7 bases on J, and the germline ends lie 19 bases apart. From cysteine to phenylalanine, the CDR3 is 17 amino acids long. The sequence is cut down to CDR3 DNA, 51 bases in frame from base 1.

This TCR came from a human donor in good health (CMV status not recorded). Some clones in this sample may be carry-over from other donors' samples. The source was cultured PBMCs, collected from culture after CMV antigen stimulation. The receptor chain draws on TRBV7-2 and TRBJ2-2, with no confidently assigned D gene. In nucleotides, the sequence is TGTGCCAGCAGCTTAGAAGGTCGGAAGCCCCGGAGCGGGGAGCTGTTTTTT. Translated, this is CASSLEGRKPRSGELFF.